These 30 T cell receptor beta chains were sequenced from one sample in a study of CD8 T cells in ankylosing spondylitis. A single record per CDR3 protein comes from TCRdb applying MiXCR to the 5' RACE reads. The repertoire has a few hundred thousand distinct CDR3 sequences, 17% of them found once; the top ten carry over 1%. These receptors have no known antigen. Study findings and constraints: There was a TCR beta motif, made of eight highly homologous variants, that appeared characteristic of ankylosing spondylitis blood.

The sequenced sample consisted of blood, either unsorted or a sorted T cell fraction (not recorded which). Every receptor here comes from a male donor with ankylosing spondylitis.

The gene calls are TRBV30 and TRBJ2-1, with D tentatively TRBD2 (6 bases). CDR1 and CDR2 (germline): GTSNPN, SVGIG (reference sequence). The V end was cut by 5 bases, the J end by 2 bases, with 10 bases between. The CDR3 extends over 13 amino acids. CDR3 sequence: CAWASDTYNEQFF. The DNA of the CDR3 is TGTGCCTGGGCTAGCGATACCTACAATGAGCAGTTCTTC.

This clonotype appeared a few times. V gene TRBV7-2 combines with J gene TRBJ2-7; the match to TRBD2 covers 9 bases. V trimming: 2 bases; J trimming: 2 bases; junction bases outside the gene matches: 4. Germline V gene lookup returns CDR1 SGHTA and CDR2 FQGNSA. This CDR3 is built from 15 residues. The CDR3 bases are TGTGCCAGCAGCTTATCCATAGCGGGAGCCTACGAGCAGTACTTC. Its translation is CASSLSIAGAYEQYF.

This clonotype has a count of ten or more. This sequence joins TRBV7-8 and TRBJ2-2; unclear D gene. The germline CDR1 and CDR2 sequences are SGHVS and FQNEAQ. V was shortened by 4 bases and J by 4 bases, with 7 bases between the two germline ends. The CDR3 is made up of 13 amino acids. The CDR3 coding sequence is TGTGCCAGCAGCTCCGATCTCACCGGGGAGCTGTTTTTT. This sequence encodes CASSSDLTGELFF.

The rearrangement uses TRBV4-2 and TRBJ2-3, with 7 bases matching TRBD1. Unmatched junction bases numbered 4, after V lost 1 base and J lost 0 bases. Per germline, CDR1 LGHNA and CDR2 YNFKEQ. The CDR3 has 16 amino acids. The CDR3: CASSQGRDRSTDTQYF. In DNA, the CDR3 is TGTGCCAGCAGCCAAGGTCGGGACAGAAGCACAGATACGCAGTATTTT.

This CDR3 reads CSASDDGFTGELFF. The CDR3 DNA is TGCAGTGCTAGCGACGACGGATTCACCGGGGAGCTGTTTTTT. The chain links TRBV20-1 to TRBJ2-2, with D hard to call. Between the trimmed V and J ends, which lost 3 bases and 4 bases, there was a span of 12 bases. Germline V gives CDR1 DFQATT, CDR2 SNEGSKA (reference sequence). The CDR3 is 14 amino acids.

The chain employs TRBV5-6 and TRBJ1-5; D unresolved. The CDR3 runs to 13 residues. CDR1 SGHDT and CDR2 YYEEEE come from the germline V gene. Between the trimmed V and J ends, which lost 6 bases and 6 bases, there was a span of 13 bases. The CDR3 sequence is CASTDGVLQPQHF. Here the CDR3 DNA reads TGTGCCAGCACCGATGGAGTCCTTCAGCCCCAGCATTTT.

The genes are TRBV7-8 and TRBJ1-6; D is ambiguous. This CDR3 is built from 16 residues. Trimming took 5 bases from V and 10 from J, leaving 21 bases between them. CDR1 SGHVS and CDR2 FQNEAQ come from the germline V gene. CDR3 DNA sequence: TGTGCCAGCAGCGAGAGAGGTGGTGTCGTCTACTCACCCCTCCACTTT. Translating gives CASSERGGVVYSPLHF.

The table lists this clonotype with a few counts. V is TRBV13 and J is TRBJ1-1; D is possibly TRBD1 (5 bases). The germline gives CDR1 PRHDT, CDR2 FYEKMQ (reference sequence). The V end lost 4 bases, the J end lost 5 bases, and 17 bases lay between the germline ends. This CDR3 spans 15 amino acids. The DNA for the CDR3 is TGTGCCAGCAGCTCTGGCAAGGTCAGGGCTACTGAAGCTTTCTTT. Translating it yields CASSSGKVRATEAFF.

This clonotype appeared a few times. The chain couples TRBV12-3 or TRBV12-4 to TRBJ2-7; 10 nucleotides align to TRBD2. Trimming cost V 2 bases and J 7 bases; bases outside gene matches: 23. The CDR3 has 20 amino acids. The CDR3 region is CASSLWSGVTSGINAQEQYF. CDR3 sequence (DNA): TGTGCCAGCAGTTTATGGTCGGGTGTTACTAGCGGGATAAACGCGCAAGAGCAGTACTTC.

The chain links TRBV6-1 to TRBJ1-1; 9 bases line up with TRBD1. The V and J ends lost 6 bases and 6 bases, in that order; junction bases with no gene match: 8. CDR3 length: 14 amino acids. CDR1 is MNHNS, CDR2 SASEGT, per germline. The CDR3 bases are TGTGCCAGCAGCCCGGGACAGGGCAGCGCTGAAGCTTTCTTT. Protein product: CASSPGQGSAEAFF.

The genes are TRBV6-1 and TRBJ1-6, with D unresolved. This CDR3 is built from 16 residues. Germline V gene lookup returns CDR1 MNHNS and CDR2 SASEGT. The V and J ends lost 2 bases and 8 bases respectively, with 16 bases between them. CDR3 sequence reads: CASSEYSGMGYSPLHF. The CDR3 region has the DNA TGTGCCAGCAGTGAATACTCGGGGATGGGGTATTCACCCCTCCACTTT.

This chain joins TRBV12-3 or TRBV12-4 and TRBJ2-1; 9 nucleotides match TRBD1. This CDR3 spans 17 amino acids. V dropped 0 bases and J dropped 9; count of bases not matched to a gene: 12. DNA for the CDR3: TGTGCCAGCAGTTTAGCGGATCGGACAGGGGCGGGAAGTGAGCAGTTCTTC. It yields the protein CASSLADRTGAGSEQFF.

This clonotype appeared a few times. This chain joins TRBV3-1 and TRBJ2-1; TRBD2 matches 9 bases. CDR1 is LGHDT, CDR2 YNNKEL, per germline (reference sequence). The CDR3 is 15 residues long. The junction had 9 bases not matched to a gene; V was cut back by 4 bases and J by 8 bases. The CDR3 sequence is CASSPQGSGGHEQFF. DNA of the CDR3: TGTGCCAGCAGCCCCCAAGGTAGCGGGGGCCATGAGCAGTTCTTC.

This clonotype turned up a few times. This chain uses TRBV5-1 with TRBJ2-1; tentatively, D is TRBD2 (6 bases). Trimming removed 0 bases from V and 6 bases from J, with 22 bases in between. Germline values: CDR1 SGHRS, CDR2 YFSETQ. The CDR3 covers 18 residues. The CDR3: CASSLGWPTGLTSNEQFF. CDR3 nucleotide sequence: TGCGCCAGCAGCTTGGGGTGGCCCACTGGCTTGACTAGCAATGAGCAGTTCTTC.

This clonotype occurred a few times. The V and J genes are TRBV7-9 and TRBJ2-3, with D maybe TRBD1 (6 bases). Germline V gene data show CDR1 as SEHNR and CDR2 as FQNEAQ (reference sequence). The V gene lost 5 bases and the J gene lost 3 bases, with 15 bases spanning the gap. The CDR3 extends over 15 amino acids. The CDR3 spells CASSPWGQLTDTQYF. The CDR3, as DNA: TGTGCCAGCAGCCCTTGGGGGCAGTTGACAGATACGCAGTATTTT.

The rearrangement joins TRBV6-1 to TRBJ2-5, with 8 bases matching TRBD2. This CDR3 region has 18 residues. The J segment lost 1 base and the V segment lost 5 bases, leaving 15 bases of the junction unmatched. Germline assignment: CDR1 MNHNS and CDR2 SASEGT. Here the CDR3 reads CASSLSPLAGGGQETQYF. As DNA, the CDR3 is TGTGCCAGCAGTCTTTCTCCCTTGGCGGGAGGAGGCCAAGAGACCCAGTACTTC.

This clonotype was observed a handful of times. J is TRBJ1-1 and V is TRBV20-1; the D gene is possibly TRBD1 (5 bases). Germline CDR1 reads DFQATT; CDR2 reads SNEGSKA (reference sequence). Trimming removed 5 bases from V and 0 bases from J, with 16 bases in between. The CDR3 extends over 15 amino acids. CDR3 in DNA: TGCAGTGCTGACGGGGCCGAGCTCATGAACACTGAAGCTTTCTTT. As protein: CSADGAELMNTEAFF.

This clonotype was recorded a few times. This chain connects TRBV6-1 to TRBJ2-1, with 10 bases identical to TRBD2. CDR1 MNHNS and CDR2 SASEGT come from the germline V gene. The CDR3 runs 15 residues. J gave up 2 bases and V 6 bases, and 4 bases lay outside the gene matches. The CDR3 reads CASSTTSGAYNEQFF. CDR3 in DNA: TGTGCCAGCAGCACCACTAGCGGGGCCTACAATGAGCAGTTCTTC.

Ten or more counts support this clonotype. The chain combines TRBV5-1 with TRBJ1-6; no clear D gene. V lost 0 bases to trimming and J lost 11 bases, with 12 bases between them. Germline loops: CDR1 SGHRS, CDR2 YFSETQ. CDR3 size: 14 residues. The CDR3 reads CASSLVSSLTPLHF. The CDR3 nucleotides are TGCGCCAGCAGCTTGGTTTCCAGTCTCACACCCCTCCACTTT.

This clonotype occurred once. The chain joins TRBV10-3 to TRBJ2-5; D is uncertain. The CDR3 loop spans 15 amino acids. Germline V gene lookup returns CDR1 ENHRY and CDR2 SYGVKD. Trimming removed 0 bases at V and 5 bases at J, with 13 bases between. The CDR3, as DNA: TGTGCCATCAGTGAGTCTGTGACGATTGAGGAGACCCAGTACTTC. It is translated as CAISESVTIEETQYF.

This clonotype showed up just a few times. This chain joins TRBV18 and TRBJ1-3; D gene unclear. Germline V gene data show CDR1 as KGHSH and CDR2 as LQKENI. V lost 0 bases and J 4 bases, leaving 10 bases between the germline ends. The CDR3 covers 15 residues. CDR3 bases: TGTGCCAGCTCACCACCTGGAAGCTTGGGAAACACCATATATTTT. Encoded protein: CASSPPGSLGNTIYF.

The chain employs TRBV19 and TRBJ2-2; possibly TRBD1 or TRBD2 for D (5 bases each). This CDR3 is 18 amino acids long. With 5 bases removed from V and 4 bases from J, the gap between germline ends came to 23 bases. CDR1 LNHDA and CDR2 SQIVND come from the germline V gene (reference sequence). The CDR3 is CASSFVHPGTGGTGELFF. CDR3 nucleotide sequence: TGTGCCAGTAGTTTCGTCCATCCCGGGACGGGCGGCACCGGGGAGCTGTTTTTT. The full variable domain, with the rest looked up from reference TRBV19 and TRBJ2-2, is DGGITQSPKYLFRKEGQNVTLSCEQNLNHDAMYWYRQDPGQGLRLIYYSQIVNDFQKGDIAEGYSVSREKKESFPLTVTSAQKNPTAFYLCASSFVHPGTGGTGELFFGEGSRLTVL.

In this sample, this clonotype turned up a few times. The chain uses TRBV10-3 and TRBJ1-2, with D maybe TRBD1 (6 bases). The CDR3 is 14 amino acids. Trimming shortened V by 7 bases and J by 0 bases, and 12 bases separated the two germline ends. Germline V gene data show CDR1 as ENHRY and CDR2 as SYGVKD. CDR3 sequence (DNA): TGTGCCATCATGGGTCAGGGGACTAACTATGGCTACACCTTC. Encoded protein: CAIMGQGTNYGYTF.

The chain carries TRBV11-1 and TRBJ2-1; D uncertain. Germline V gene lookup returns CDR1 SGHAT and CDR2 FQDESV (reference sequence). Trimming cost V 5 bases and J 4 bases, with 9 bases left between them. The CDR3 spans 13 residues. The chain's CDR3 is CASSATLYNEQFF. The CDR3, as DNA: TGTGCCAGCAGCGCGACACTGTACAATGAGCAGTTCTTC.

This clonotype has a handful of counts. The rearrangement links TRBV20-1 to TRBJ2-3; weak D call: TRBD2 (6 bases). Germline values: CDR1 DFQATT, CDR2 SNEGSKA (reference sequence). V lost 0 bases and J 4 bases, leaving 11 bases between the germline ends. This CDR3 contains 14 residues. The CDR3 coding sequence is TGCAGTGCTAGAGATAGTAGCGGTGCAGATACGCAGTATTTT. This encodes CSARDSSGADTQYF.

This clonotype was found many times. The rearrangement joins TRBV12-3 or TRBV12-4 to TRBJ2-7; TRBD1 agrees at 8 bases. The CDR3 has 15 amino acids. J gave up 7 bases and V 3 bases, and 11 bases lay outside the gene matches. The DNA of the CDR3 is TGTGCCAGCAGTTTTGGGGACAGGCCACCTAATGAGCAGTACTTC. Translating gives CASSFGDRPPNEQYF.

The V gene is TRBV6-5, the J gene TRBJ1-1; D is uncertain. Germline V CDR1 and CDR2: MNHEY, SVGAGI. The CDR3 has 13 amino acids. Trimming took 6 bases from V and 7 from J, leaving 15 bases between them. CDR3 in DNA: TGTGCCAGCAGATTACTGCCCTCGAGTGAAGCTTTCTTT. Translating gives CASRLLPSSEAFF.

Note on this clonotype: This may arise from a read error, as a much more abundant clone is one base away. The CDR3 reads CASSYWYNEQFF. For the CDR3, the DNA is TGTGCCAGCAGTTACTGGTACAATGAGCAGTTCTTC. The rearrangement links TRBV6-2 or TRBV6-3 to TRBJ2-1; unclear D gene. The germline gives CDR1 MNHEY, CDR2 SVGEGT. The V gene lost 1 base and the J gene lost 4 bases, with 2 bases spanning the gap. This CDR3 spans 12 amino acids.

This chain joins TRBV11-2 and TRBJ2-5, with TRBD2 identical over 7 bases. Germline V gene data show CDR1 as SGHAT and CDR2 as FQNNGV. Germline trimming cut 3 bases from V and 6 bases from J; bases unmatched to any gene: 16. This CDR3 region has 17 residues. CDR3 nucleotides: TGTGCCAGCAGCTTCCTTCAGGCGGGAGCGAATAGACAGACCCAGTACTTC. Its translation: CASSFLQAGANRQTQYF. The full variable domain, in which reference TRBV11-2 and TRBJ2-5 provide the parts outside the CDR3, is EAGVAQSPRYKIIEKRQSVAFWCNPISGHATLYWYQQILGQGPKLLIQFQNNGVVDDSQLPKDRFSAERLKGVDSTLKIQPAKLEDSAVYLCASSFLQAGANRQTQYFGPGTRLLVL.

This clonotype was seen at least ten times. The V gene is TRBV10-3, the J gene TRBJ2-3; D is possibly TRBD2 (5 bases). This CDR3 has 13 residues. CDR1 and CDR2 (germline): ENHRY, SYGVKD. V shed 7 bases and J shed 2 bases, with 10 bases lying between them. In nucleotides, the CDR3 is TGTGCCATCAACCGGGATTTCACAGATACGCAGTATTTT. Translation: CAINRDFTDTQYF.